This record concerns one T cell receptor beta chain sequence. Its antigen is not known. The data belong to a study of PD-L1 blockade in urothelial cancer. Clones were sequenced by immunoSEQ multiplex PCR, and TCRdb holds only the in-frame ones, with some missing. The table records 35,000 to 55,000 clones, roughly 78% of them present only once. V lost 4 bases to trimming and J lost 5 bases; unmatched junction nucleotides: 10. CDR3 length equals 16 residues. Time point reported: peripheral blood 6 weeks after treatment start. The study enrolled patients with locally advanced or metastatic urothelial carcinoma. Peripheral blood mononuclear cells were collected from every patient before and during treatment, yielding between 1 and 8 samples per patient. Whole-study findings and limits: Greater 3-week expansion of tumor-associated blood clones was recorded for durable-benefit patients.

The sequence came from a man between 60 and 70 years old with urothelial cancer. The genes are TRBV23-1 and TRBJ1-1, with 10 bases lining up with TRBD1. TRBV23-1 is an ORF; its function is uncertain. Sequencing was performed on PBMCs, taken around atezolizumab (anti-PD-L1) treatment. The CDR3 DNA follows: TGCGCCAGCAGTCGCACCGGGACAGGGGTCAAAACTGAAGCTTTCTTT. This translates into CASSRTGTGVKTEAFF.